A single sample gave rise to the 26 T cell receptor beta chains below, sequenced in a study of monozygotic twins with cystic fibrosis. Only in-frame clones appear in the TCRdb table, and some are missing; sequencing was by immunoSEQ multiplex PCR. The table records tens of thousands of clones, around 96% of them present only once. Source material: blood. The receptors were gathered from a girl aged 2-9 years with cystic fibrosis.

This chain connects TRBV10-3 to TRBJ1-1, with D perhaps TRBD1 (6 bases). The CDR3 is made up of 12 amino acids. Trimming shortened V by 8 bases and J by 6 bases, and 13 bases separated the two germline ends. CDR1 ENHRY and CDR2 SYGVKD come from the germline V gene. The CDR3 coding sequence is TGTGCCATCTCGGGGGGCGAAGCTGAAGCTTTCTTT. Its protein is CAISGGEAEAFF.

This chain uses TRBV27 with TRBJ1-2; D is possibly TRBD1 (5 bases). Germline values: CDR1 MNHEY, CDR2 SMNVEV (reference sequence). V dropped 0 bases and J dropped 4 bases, with 12 bases sitting between them. CDR3 length: 15 amino acids. The CDR3 spells CASSLSNTGGYGYTF. In nucleotides, the CDR3 is TGTGCCAGCAGTTTATCGAACACAGGTGGCTATGGCTACACCTTC.

The rearrangement uses TRBV19 and TRBJ1-2; weak D call: TRBD1 (6 bases). Germline V CDR1 and CDR2: LNHDA, SQIVND (reference sequence). V lost 5 bases to trimming and J lost 2 bases, with 12 bases between them. The CDR3 runs to 14 residues. CDR3 coding DNA: TGTGCCAGTAGTCTCCAGGGGAGGAACTATGGCTACACCTTC. Protein: CASSLQGRNYGYTF.

The genes are TRBV29-1 and TRBJ1-5; D ambiguous. Germline CDR1 SQVTM, CDR2 ANQGSEA. The CDR3 totals 13 residues. Trimming stripped 4 bases from V and 2 bases from J, with 9 bases between. This CDR3 is CSVGGFGNQPQHF. DNA of the CDR3: TGCAGCGTTGGCGGGTTTGGCAATCAGCCCCAGCATTTT.

The chain employs TRBV28 and TRBJ1-1; D unresolved. This CDR3 comprises 15 residues. V lost 3 bases, J lost 3 bases, and 14 bases lay in between. Germline-derived CDR1 and CDR2 are MDHEN and SYDVKM. CDR3 nucleotides: TGTGCCAGCAGTTTTTCTCCAGTTTATGACACTGAAGCTTTCTTT. This encodes CASSFSPVYDTEAFF.

The chain couples TRBV28 to TRBJ2-7, with 7 bases that match TRBD1. V lost 7 bases to trimming and J lost 10 bases; unmatched junction nucleotides: 13. This CDR3 has 13 residues. Per the germline V gene, CDR1 is MDHEN and CDR2 is SYDVKM. The CDR3 DNA reads as TGTGCCAGCACCGGGACAGAGACCCCTCACCAGTACTTC. Encoded protein: CASTGTETPHQYF.

This chain connects TRBV15 to TRBJ1-2; D not certain. Germline V lookup: CDR1 LNHNV, CDR2 YYDKDF (reference sequence). This CDR3 is built from 13 residues. V lost 1 base and J lost 4, with 7 bases in between. CDR3 protein: CATSRGVLYGYTF. In DNA, the CDR3 is TGTGCCACCAGCAGAGGGGTCCTCTATGGCTACACCTTC.

This chain links TRBV19 with TRBJ1-1, with 8 bases aligning to TRBD1. Per the germline V gene, CDR1 is LNHDA and CDR2 is SQIVND (reference sequence). The CDR3 extends over 12 amino acids. Trimming at V came to 7 bases and at J to 3 bases, leaving 1 base not matched to a gene. The CDR3: CASIQGDTEAFF. CDR3 in DNA: TGTGCCAGTATACAGGGGGACACTGAAGCTTTCTTT.

The chain joins TRBV30 to TRBJ1-2; no clear D gene. Trimming removed 5 bases at V and 8 bases at J, with 15 bases between. Germline V lookup: CDR1 GTSNPN, CDR2 SVGIG (reference sequence). The CDR3 extends over 12 amino acids. CDR3 sequence reads: CAWAVWAWGYTF. The CDR3 bases are TGTGCCTGGGCCGTCTGGGCGTGGGGCTACACCTTC.

The genes are TRBV4-1 and TRBJ2-7; the D gene is possibly TRBD2 (6 bases). The V end lost 0 bases, the J end lost 3 bases, and 12 bases lay between the germline ends. Germline V gene sequence: CDR1 MGHRA, CDR2 YSYEKL. The CDR3 is 15 amino acids. DNA of the CDR3: TGCGCCAGCAGCCAAGAGCGGACTATAAACTACGAGCAGTACTTC. Amino acids: CASSQERTINYEQYF.

Here the CDR3 DNA reads TGTGCCAGCAGTCTACAGGGGCCCTCTGGAAACACCATATATTTT. It codes for CASSLQGPSGNTIYF. This chain connects TRBV2 to TRBJ1-3; TRBD1 matches at 7 bases. Germline V gene data show CDR1 as SNHLY and CDR2 as FYNNEI. CDR3 length: 15 residues. J gave up 0 bases and V 5 bases, and 4 bases lay outside the gene matches. The entire variable domain, with the rest obtained from reference TRBV2 and TRBJ1-3, is as follows: EPEVTQTPSHQVTQMGQEVILRCVPISNHLYFYWYRQILGQKVEFLVSFYNNEISEKSEIFDDQFSVERPDGSNFTLKIRSTKLEDSAMYFCASSLQGPSGNTIYFGEGSWLTVV.

The rearrangement uses TRBV29-1 and TRBJ1-1, with a tentative D call TRBD1 (6 bases). The germline V gene encodes CDR1 SQVTM and CDR2 ANQGSEA. The V end was cut by 6 bases, the J end by 1 base, with 9 bases between. CDR3 size: 12 residues. The CDR3 DNA reads TGCAGCGTGCAGGGGAAGAACACTGAAGCTTTCTTT. Its translation: CSVQGKNTEAFF.

This chain connects TRBV27 to TRBJ2-7; the D gene is possibly TRBD2 (5 bases). The CDR3 extends over 15 amino acids. The germline V and J ends were trimmed by 2 bases and 5 bases, with 16 bases remaining between them. Germline V gives CDR1 MNHEY, CDR2 SMNVEV (reference sequence). The CDR3 spells CASSLGSTGKNEQYF. The CDR3 DNA reads as TGTGCCAGCAGTTTAGGTAGTACGGGGAAGAACGAGCAGTACTTC.

The V call is TRBV7-8, the J call TRBJ1-5, with D perhaps matching TRBD1 (5 bases). The CDR3 contains 17 residues. Germline V CDR1 and CDR2: SGHVS, FQNEAQ. V gave up 3 bases and J gave up 0 bases, with 15 bases separating them. The CDR3 sequence is CASSFDSNPHSNQPQHF. DNA of the CDR3: TGTGCCAGCAGCTTCGACAGTAACCCGCATAGCAATCAGCCCCAGCATTTT.

The chain combines TRBV7-6 with TRBJ2-7; D might be TRBD1 (6 bases). V shed 1 base and J shed 3 bases, with 31 bases lying between them. Germline assignment: CDR1 SGHVS and CDR2 FNYEAQ. CDR3 size: 21 residues. CDR3 DNA sequence: TGTGCCAGCAGCTTAGGCCCTCCGCCGTCAAGAACCGGGACACTTATCTACGAGCAGTACTTC. Translating gives CASSLGPPPSRTGTLIYEQYF.

The gene calls are TRBV29-1 and TRBJ2-1, with D perhaps given as TRBD1 or TRBD2 (7 bases each). V lost 4 bases to trimming and J lost 6 bases, with 16 bases between them. The CDR3 is made up of 14 amino acids. Germline loops: CDR1 SQVTM, CDR2 ANQGSEA. The CDR3 is CSVVTGAGVNEQFF. CDR3 in DNA: TGCAGCGTTGTAACAGGGGCGGGGGTCAATGAGCAGTTCTTC.

This chain joins TRBV6-1 and TRBJ2-7; the match to TRBD1 covers 8 bases. The J segment lost 7 bases and the V segment lost 2 bases, leaving 10 bases of the junction unmatched. CDR1 and CDR2 (germline): MNHNS, SASEGT. The CDR3 sequence is 15 residues long. Here the CDR3 reads CASSEFDRGYEEQYF. The CDR3 nucleotides are TGTGCCAGCAGTGAATTCGACAGGGGATATGAGGAGCAGTACTTC.

The J gene is TRBJ1-3, the V gene TRBV19; tentative D call: TRBD1 (5 bases). The germline CDR1 and CDR2 sequences are LNHDA and SQIVND (reference sequence). The CDR3 length is 16 residues. V gave up 0 bases and J gave up 4 bases, with 13 bases separating them. CDR3 nucleotide sequence: TGTGCCAGTAGTATAGATGACGGGGCAGGAGGAAACACCATATATTTT. Translation gives CASSIDDGAGGNTIYF.

The J gene is TRBJ2-3, the V gene TRBV5-1; D ambiguous. CDR3 length: 15 residues. Between the trimmed V and J ends, which lost 6 bases and 6 bases, there was a span of 20 bases. Germline values: CDR1 SGHRS, CDR2 YFSETQ. DNA of the CDR3: TGCGCCAGCAAGCTTTGGGTCGGGCTAGGCGATACGCAGTATTTT. This encodes CASKLWVGLGDTQYF.

The rearrangement joins TRBV6-1 to TRBJ2-1; D possibly corresponds to TRBD2 (5 bases). Trimming took 7 bases from V and 3 from J, leaving 16 bases between them. CDR3 length: 15 residues. Germline assignment: CDR1 MNHNS and CDR2 SASEGT. CDR3 DNA: TGTGCCAGCATGAGCAACGGACTTCACTACAATGAGCAGTTCTTC. It specifies CASMSNGLHYNEQFF.

This rearrangement joins TRBV4-1 to TRBJ1-1; D might be TRBD1 (6 bases). Germline V lookup: CDR1 MGHRA, CDR2 YSYEKL. The V and J ends lost 1 base and 0 bases respectively, with 21 bases between them. The CDR3 totals 19 residues. CDR3 DNA sequence: TGCGCCAGCAGCCAAGGGTTTATGGGTAAGGGGGTTTTGAACACTGAAGCTTTCTTT. This encodes CASSQGFMGKGVLNTEAFF.

This rearrangement joins TRBV10-3 to TRBJ1-1; tentative D call: TRBD1 (6 bases). V dropped 6 bases and J dropped 0 bases, with 8 bases sitting between them. CDR3 size: 13 residues. Germline V lookup: CDR1 ENHRY, CDR2 SYGVKD. CDR3 nucleotides: TGTGCCATCAGGCAGGGGATGAACACTGAAGCTTTCTTT. As protein: CAIRQGMNTEAFF.

In its sample, this clone was seen once. This sequence joins TRBV29-1 and TRBJ1-1; 12 nucleotides agree with TRBD1. Germline V gene data show CDR1 as SQVTM and CDR2 as ANQGSEA. This CDR3 is built from 14 residues. Losses at the gene ends were 8 bases for V and 2 bases for J; bases not matched to a gene: 6. CDR3 region: CSTGTGGFNTEAFF. The CDR3 coding sequence is TGCAGCACCGGGACAGGGGGCTTTAACACTGAAGCTTTCTTT. The variable domain in full, with the rest retrieved from reference TRBV29-1 and TRBJ1-1, is SAVISQKPSRDICQRGTSLTIQCQVDSQVTMMFWYRQQPGQSLTLIATANQGSEATYESGFVIDKFPISRPNLTFSTLTVSNMSPEDSSIYLCSTGTGGFNTEAFFGQGTRLTVV.

The V gene is TRBV11-2, the J gene TRBJ2-7; D may be TRBD2 (5 bases). CDR1 is SGHAT, CDR2 FQNNGV, per germline. The V gene lost 4 bases and the J gene lost 6 bases, with 19 bases spanning the gap. The CDR3 is made up of 15 amino acids. CDR3 bases: TGTGCCAGCAGCTCGCTCCGTCAGGCTGAGGGCGAGCAGTACTTC. It specifies CASSSLRQAEGEQYF. The whole variable domain, remainder taken from reference TRBV11-2 and TRBJ2-7, is EAGVAQSPRYKIIEKRQSVAFWCNPISGHATLYWYQQILGQGPKLLIQFQNNGVVDDSQLPKDRFSAERLKGVDSTLKIQPAKLEDSAVYLCASSSLRQAEGEQYFGPGTRLTVT.

The gene calls are TRBV19 and TRBJ1-1, with D unresolved. The CDR3 loop spans 14 amino acids. The germline V gene encodes CDR1 LNHDA and CDR2 SQIVND (reference sequence). Trimming took 5 bases from V and 4 from J, leaving 14 bases between them. The CDR3 is CASSWRGSGTEAFF. The CDR3 nucleotides are TGTGCCAGTAGTTGGAGAGGATCGGGCACTGAAGCTTTCTTT.

The chain uses TRBV1 and TRBJ2-5; TRBD1, the D gene given by the table, was not confirmed from the DNA. TRBV1 is a known pseudogene. The CDR3 is made up of 17 amino acids. The CDR3 DNA follows: TGCACCAGCAGCCAAGAGAGGGGGAGAGGCAACCAAGAGACCCAGTACTTC. Its protein product is CTSSQERGRGNQETQYF.